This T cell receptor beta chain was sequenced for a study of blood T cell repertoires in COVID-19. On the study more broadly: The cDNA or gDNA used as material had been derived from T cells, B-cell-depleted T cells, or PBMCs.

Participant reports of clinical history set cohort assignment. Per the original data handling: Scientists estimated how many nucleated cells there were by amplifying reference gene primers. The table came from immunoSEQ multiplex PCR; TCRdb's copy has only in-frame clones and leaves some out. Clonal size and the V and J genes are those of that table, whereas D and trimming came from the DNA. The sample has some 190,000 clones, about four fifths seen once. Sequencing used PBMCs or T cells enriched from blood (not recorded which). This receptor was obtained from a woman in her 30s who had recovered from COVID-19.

CDR3 sequence (DNA): TGTGCCAGCAGCGTCGGAGAGACCCAGTACTTC. Translating gives CASSVGETQYF. The V call is TRBV12-3 or TRBV12-4, the J call TRBJ2-5; D remains unclear. Trimming took 6 bases from V and 4 from J, leaving 6 bases between them. The CDR3 consists of 11 residues.